This entry concerns a single T cell receptor beta chain. Produced via immunoSEQ multiplex PCR; TCRdb's table is partial and in-frame only. Among about 18,000 clones listed, around 72% were seen once. The data belong to a study of PD-1 and CTLA-4 blockade in melanoma. CDR1 and CDR2 (germline): MGHRA, YSYEKL. Trimming shortened V by 4 bases and J by 2 bases, and 18 bases separated the two germline ends. The CDR3 sequence is 16 residues long. The clonotype comes from a human donor with melanoma. The gene calls are TRBV4-1 and TRBJ2-7; possible D gene TRBD1, 6 bases. The specimen was CD8+ T cells from peripheral blood, collected before anti-PD-1 treatment. The CDR3 region is CASSLISDSATYEQYF. The CDR3 nucleotides read TGCGCCAGCAGCCTGATTTCGGACAGTGCCACCTACGAGCAGTACTTC.